A selection of T cell receptor beta chains follows, all from one sample in a study of blood T cell repertoires in COVID-19. Clones were sequenced by immunoSEQ multiplex PCR, and TCRdb holds only the in-frame ones, with some missing. The data show tens of thousands of clones, with roughly 83% seen just once and roughly 2.5% held by the top ten. The sequenced material came from peripheral blood. The receptor set was obtained from a man aged 50 to 60 with acute or convalescent COVID-19. CDR3s include the opening cysteine and the closing phenylalanine or tryptophan. Each record gives: D gene, V gene, J gene, clone size, CDR3 protein, CDR3 DNA. D genes are given only for firm matches. Size values are once, few and many counts, or a class for expanded clones, and some rows have none.

D: .
V: TRBV3-1/TRBV3-2
J: TRBJ1-4
size: .
CDR3: CASSQGGGTNEKLFF
DNA: TGTGCCAGCAGCCAAGGCGGGGGAACTAATGAAAAACTGTTTTTT

D: .
V: TRBV20-1
J: TRBJ2-7
size: .
CDR3: CSARGGYEQYF
DNA: TGCAGTGCTAGGGGGGGCTACGAGCAGTACTTC

D: .
V: TRBV30
J: TRBJ2-1
size: once
CDR3: CAWRSGVSFDEQFF
DNA: TGTGCCTGGAGGTCGGGGGTCAGTTTCGATGAGCAGTTCTTC

D: .
V: TRBV11-1
J: TRBJ2-1
size: .
CDR3: CASSFLGSGVNEQFF
DNA: TGTGCCAGCAGCTTCCTCGGGTCAGGGGTCAATGAGCAGTTCTTC

D: .
V: TRBV28
J: TRBJ1-5
size: .
CDR3: CASSPTTPPQGFFDQPQHF
DNA: TGTGCCAGCAGTCCAACGACGCCCCCTCAGGGTTTTTTCGATCAGCCCCAGCATTTT

D: .
V: TRBV19
J: TRBJ1-5
size: .
CDR3: CASSITSAGRQPQHF
DNA: TGTGCCAGTAGTATTACTTCGGCAGGGAGGCAGCCCCAGCATTTT

D: TRBD1
V: TRBV19
J: TRBJ1-2
size: .
CDR3: CASSLGQVTLSGYTF
DNA: TGTGCCAGTAGCCTAGGACAGGTGACCTTAAGTGGCTACACCTTC

D: TRBD2
V: TRBV10-3
J: TRBJ2-7
size: .
CDR3: CAISEVTSGNYEQYF
DNA: TGTGCCATCAGTGAGGTGACTAGCGGGAACTACGAGCAGTACTTC

D: .
V: TRBV6-5
J: TRBJ1-4
size: .
CDR3: CASLQTGLGEKLFF
DNA: TGTGCCAGCCTCCAAACAGGACTAGGGGAAAAACTGTTTTTT

D: .
V: TRBV7-3
J: TRBJ2-5
size: .
CDR3: CASSLTGQGQRETQYF
DNA: TGTGCCAGCAGCTTAACAGGGCAGGGGCAGAGGGAGACCCAGTACTTC

D: TRBD1
V: TRBV11-2
J: TRBJ1-1
size: .
CDR3: CASSLDRVPHTEAFF
DNA: TGTGCCAGCAGCCTTGACAGGGTGCCCCACACTGAAGCTTTCTTT

D: .
V: TRBV3-1/TRBV3-2
J: TRBJ1-1
size: .
CDR3: CASKLGGGWNTEAFF
DNA: TGTGCCAGCAAGCTTGGGGGGGGATGGAACACTGAAGCTTTCTTT

D: TRBD1
V: TRBV7-9
J: TRBJ1-5
size: .
CDR3: CASSLVGPGGGQPQHF
DNA: TGTGCCAGCAGCTTAGTCGGGCCAGGGGGAGGTCAGCCCCAGCATTTT

D: .
V: TRBV12-3/TRBV12-4
J: TRBJ1-1
size: .
CDR3: CASSPSTEAFF
DNA: TGTGCCAGCAGTCCCTCCACTGAAGCTTTCTTT

D: .
V: TRBV4-2
J: TRBJ1-1
size: .
CDR3: CASSQVFTGQNTEAFF
DNA: TGTGCCAGCAGCCAAGTCTTTACAGGCCAGAACACTGAAGCTTTCTTT

D: .
V: TRBV4-2
J: TRBJ2-7
size: .
CDR3: CASSQSGREQYF
DNA: TGTGCCAGCAGCCAGAGTGGTCGGGAGCAGTACTTC

D: .
V: TRBV12-3/TRBV12-4
J: TRBJ2-1
size: .
CDR3: CASSVHLGREFF
DNA: TGTGCCAGCAGTGTCCATCTAGGGCGGGAGTTCTTC

D: .
V: TRBV24-1
J: TRBJ2-7
size: .
CDR3: CATRATGVTYEQYF
DNA: TGTGCCACCAGGGCCACAGGAGTTACCTACGAGCAGTACTTC

D: .
V: TRBV11-2
J: TRBJ2-3
size: .
CDR3: CASTMGTSTDTQYF
DNA: TGTGCCAGCACCATGGGGACTAGCACAGATACGCAGTATTTT

D: TRBD2
V: TRBV6-5
J: TRBJ2-5
size: .
CDR3: CASSRAGAQETQYF
DNA: TGTGCCAGCAGTAGAGCGGGAGCACAAGAGACCCAGTACTTC

D: .
V: TRBV5-1
J: TRBJ1-1
size: .
CDR3: CASSLREGRVNTEAFF
DNA: TGCGCCAGCAGCTTGAGGGAAGGCAGGGTGAACACTGAAGCTTTCTTT

D: TRBD1
V: TRBV4-2
J: TRBJ2-2
size: .
CDR3: CASSQATGGANTGELFF
DNA: TGTGCCAGCAGCCAGGCCACAGGGGGCGCGAACACCGGGGAGCTGTTTTTT